The entry below describes one TCR beta chain. Looked up from germline, CDR1 is MDHEN and CDR2 is SYDVKM. The V and J ends lost 6 bases and 4 bases respectively, with 14 bases between them. This CDR3 is 14 amino acids long. This specimen belongs to a study of cytomegalovirus exposure and HLA in healthy donors. PCR employed 60 Vbeta and 13 Jbeta primers. Libraries were prepared by immunoSEQ multiplex PCR; TCRdb keeps only in-frame clonotypes and omits some of them. The sample carries around 150,000 clones, about four fifths recorded once. The sequencing sample was made of PBMCs. This receptor was taken from a man between 50 and 59 years old in good health and CMV-seropositive. This rearrangement joins TRBV28 to TRBJ2-3; no clear D gene. CDR3 amino acids: CASSPIMVSDTQYF. The CDR3 coding sequence is TGTGCCAGCAGCCCTATAATGGTTTCAGATACGCAGTATTTT.